The rows below give T cell receptor beta chains drawn from one sample of a study of CD8 T cells in Susac syndrome. MiXCR, run by TCRdb on the immunoSEQ multiplex PCR reads, gives a single entry per CDR3 protein. The sample records roughly 150,000 distinct CDR3 sequences, about 94% being singletons. The sequenced sample was CD8+ T cells from PBMCs. The receptors here all came from a human donor with multiple sclerosis. Each CDR3 is given with its conserved first and last residue. D genes are given only for firm matches. Clone size is given for some rows only: seen once, a few or many times, or a class if the clone is expanded.

>NA|TRBV2|NA|TRBJ2-7
CASNPLSDYEQYF
TGTGCCAGCAATCCGCTGTCGGACTACGAGCAGTACTTC
>NA|TRBV30|NA|TRBJ2-2
CARPGERGGGELFF
TGTGCCCGCCCAGGGGAACGAGGAGGCGGGGAGCTGTTTTTT
>NA|TRBV20-1|NA|TRBJ2-7
CSAMGQTYEQYF
TGCAGTGCTATGGGCCAAACCTACGAGCAGTACTTC
>once|TRBV14|NA|TRBJ2-1
CASSQDPSGSQFF
TGTGCCAGCAGCCAAGATCCGTCGGGGTCTCAGTTCTTC
>NA|TRBV12-3/TRBV12-4|NA|TRBJ1-2
CASSSSGPSYGYTF
NA
>NA|TRBV20-1|NA|TRBJ2-1
CSASLPPERLVRINEQFF
TGCAGTGCTAGCCTCCCCCCCGAAAGACTAGTTAGGATCAATGAGCAGTTCTTC
>NA|TRBV2|NA|TRBJ2-3
CASGKTDIPLTDTQYF
TGTGCCAGCGGGAAGACCGATATCCCCCTCACAGATACGCAGTATTTT
>NA|TRBV27|NA|TRBJ2-1
CASSLGAGFNEQFF
TGTGCCAGCAGTTTAGGGGCAGGGTTCAATGAGCAGTTCTTC
>NA|TRBV28|TRBD1|TRBJ1-1
CASSSNRGSRNTEAFF
TGTGCCAGCAGTTCAAACAGGGGCAGCCGAAACACTGAAGCTTTCTTT
>NA|TRBV12-3/TRBV12-4|TRBD2|TRBJ2-1
CASSLVAGGRYNEQFF
TGTGCCAGCAGTTTAGTGGCCGGCGGGAGGTACAATGAGCAGTTCTTC
>NA|TRBV20-1|NA|TRBJ2-3
CSAGDGYTDTQYF
TGCAGTGCTGGGGACGGTTACACAGATACGCAGTATTTT
>NA|TRBV4-1|NA|TRBJ1-2
CASSSGRTYGYTF
TGCGCCAGCAGCAGTGGTCGGACCTATGGCTACACCTTC
>NA|TRBV20-1|NA|TRBJ1-5
CSARDWGDSNQPQHF
TGCAGTGCTAGAGATTGGGGAGATAGCAATCAGCCCCAGCATTTT
>NA|TRBV7-9|NA|TRBJ2-7
CASSTTDYEQYF
TGTGCCAGCAGCACGACTGACTACGAGCAGTACTTC
>NA|TRBV12-5|TRBD2|TRBJ2-3
CASGDLAGVRTDTQYF
TGTGCTAGTGGGGACCTAGCGGGGGTACGCACAGATACGCAGTATTTT
>NA|TRBV28|NA|TRBJ2-7
CASSLWTDYEQYF
TGTGCCAGCAGTTTATGGACAGACTACGAGCAGTACTTC
>NA|TRBV30|NA|TRBJ2-1
CAWSVVSYNEQFF
TGTGCCTGGAGTGTAGTCTCCTACAATGAGCAGTTCTTC
>NA|TRBV20-1|NA|TRBJ1-1
CSARDYREGRTEAFF
TGCAGTGCTAGAGACTACCGAGAGGGACGCACTGAAGCTTTCTTT
>NA|TRBV19|NA|TRBJ2-1
CASSSLPGHYNEQFF
TGTGCCAGTAGTTCCCTCCCGGGACACTACAATGAGCAGTTCTTC
>NA|TRBV7-9|NA|TRBJ2-7
CASSLRRDGDKQYF
TGTGCCAGCAGCTTAAGGAGGGACGGAGACAAGCAGTACTTC
>NA|TRBV4-1|NA|TRBJ2-7
CASSQGDTSYEQYF
TGCGCCAGCAGCCAAGGGGACACCTCCTACGAGCAGTACTTC
>NA|TRBV5-1|NA|TRBJ1-2
CASEELAGGYTF
TGCGCCAGCGAGGAGTTGGCAGGGGGCTACACCTTC